The T cell receptor beta chain described here comes from a study of read filtering for tumor transcriptome and immune sequencing. Turning to the study itself: Mean patient age was roughly 66 years, range about 47 to 90; some 17 male, 14 to 15 female.

This library used 300 to 450 ng RNA and molecular barcoded adaptors spanning alpha/delta and beta/gamma chains. MiXCR, applied by TCRdb to the reads, yields one record per CDR3 protein. The sample includes about 41,000 distinct CDR3 sequences, around 15% seen only once; the top ten take around 30%. Points from the study as a whole: Correlation between methods rose after single-read clonotypes were removed.

A word on this clonotype: The antigen remains unidentified. It may be a read error: a sequence one base away is much more abundant.

The CDR3 spans 17 residues. Germline lookup yields CDR1 MGHRA and CDR2 YSYEKL. The trim removed 2 bases at V and 4 bases at J, leaving 9 bases unmatched. At the time of active disease, bone marrow was collected from every patient. The V gene is TRBV4-1, the J gene TRBJ2-7; 12 positions match TRBD2. Specimen: a population of CD138-negative cells sorted from bone marrow. The receptor was isolated from a donor aged 40 or older with multiple myeloma. DNA for the CDR3: TGCGCCAGCAGCCAACAGACTAGCGGGGGTATATATTACGAGCAGTACTTC. The encoded protein is CASSQQTSGGIYYEQYF.